This T cell receptor (beta chain) was sequenced for a study of blood T cells in healthy people across ages. With a J-beta primer mix and a sample-barcoded 5' primer, a second PCR ran about 7 to 12 cycles. TCRdb reprocessed the 5' RACE reads with MiXCR, giving one entry per CDR3 protein. The sample records almost 1 million distinct CDR3 sequences, just over 50% being singletons. Trimming removed 8 bases from V and 2 bases from J, with 19 bases in between. The CDR3 is 14 residues long. Germline V gene lookup returns CDR1 SQVTM and CDR2 ANQGSEA. The source is an older woman in good health. The sample consisted of blood. The chain employs TRBV29-1 and TRBJ2-7; D may be TRBD1 or TRBD2 (6 bases each). Here the CDR3 reads CSTKGGLTPYEQYF. CDR3 coding DNA: TGCAGCACCAAAGGGGGGTTGACTCCCTACGAGCAGTACTTC.